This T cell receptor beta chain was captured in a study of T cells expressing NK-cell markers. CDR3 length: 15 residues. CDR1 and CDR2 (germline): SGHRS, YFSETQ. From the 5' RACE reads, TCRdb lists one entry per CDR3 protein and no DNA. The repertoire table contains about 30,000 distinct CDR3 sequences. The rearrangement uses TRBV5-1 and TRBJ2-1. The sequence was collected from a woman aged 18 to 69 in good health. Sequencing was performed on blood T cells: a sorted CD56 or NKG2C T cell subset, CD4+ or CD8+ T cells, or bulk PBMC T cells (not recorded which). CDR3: CASSLRLGLLNEQFF.